The rows below give T cell receptor beta chains drawn from one sample of a study of CD8 T cells in Susac syndrome. Each CDR3 protein gets one entry after TCRdb re-called the immunoSEQ multiplex PCR reads with MiXCR. The data contain more than 120,000 distinct CDR3 sequences, roughly 94% of them singletons. Sequenced input: CD4+ T cells from PBMCs. The source of these receptors is a human donor in good health. Each CDR3 is given with its conserved first and last residue. Each record gives: CDR3 length, V gene, CDR3 protein.

length: 15; V: TRBV10-3; CDR3: CAISERGIGNTEAFF
length: 15; V: TRBV30; CDR3: CAWSVRRGSEETQYF
length: 11; V: TRBV3-1; CDR3: CASRQGGSTFF
length: 15; V: TRBV12-3/TRBV12-4; CDR3: CASSPPGSGVYEQYF
length: 15; V: TRBV11-2; CDR3: CASSKGLAGADTQYF
length: 12; V: TRBV11-2; CDR3: CASSLVRDTQYF
length: 14; V: TRBV5-4; CDR3: CASSLPTTYNEQFF
length: 12; V: TRBV9; CDR3: CASSVETDTQYF
length: 13; V: TRBV5-4; CDR3: CASSSPVGDTQYF
length: 14; V: TRBV5-1; CDR3: CASSPDDREDEQFF
length: 14; V: TRBV25-1; CDR3: CASTKAGGLNEQFF
length: 13; V: TRBV6-6; CDR3: CASSFMGASEQYF
length: 14; V: TRBV30; CDR3: CAWRVPSSGNTIYF
length: 15; V: TRBV19; CDR3: CASTQPAAPYDGYTF
length: 13; V: TRBV5-1; CDR3: CASMEVLEETQYF
length: 16; V: TRBV20-1; CDR3: CSARVVTASSYNEQFF
length: 15; V: TRBV18; CDR3: CASSPRGTLNNEQFF
length: 13; V: TRBV5-1; CDR3: CASSLGLPGRYTF
length: 16; V: TRBV5-1; CDR3: CASSLAEGQGSTEAFF
length: 13; V: TRBV25-1; CDR3: CASSGKGVDTQYF
length: 12; V: TRBV29-1; CDR3: CSVAQSEVGYTF
length: 12; V: TRBV7-2; CDR3: CASSLAGETQYF
length: 15; V: TRBV12-3/TRBV12-4; CDR3: CASSPGQTMNTEAFF
length: 14; V: TRBV12-3/TRBV12-4; CDR3: CASNPGQSTDTQYF
length: 16; V: TRBV24-1; CDR3: CATSDSAGAGANVLTF
length: 16; V: TRBV6-1; CDR3: CASETRHRGRWETQYF
length: 17; V: TRBV12-3/TRBV12-4; CDR3: CASSLRMTGGSTDTQYF
length: 13; V: TRBV11-2; CDR3: CASSSGGNQPQHF
length: 17; V: TRBV28; CDR3: CASSFSVAGVSQYEQYF
length: 15; V: TRBV28; CDR3: CASSPTGVDGYGYTF
length: 17; V: TRBV5-1; CDR3: CASRPGTGNVKNEKLFF